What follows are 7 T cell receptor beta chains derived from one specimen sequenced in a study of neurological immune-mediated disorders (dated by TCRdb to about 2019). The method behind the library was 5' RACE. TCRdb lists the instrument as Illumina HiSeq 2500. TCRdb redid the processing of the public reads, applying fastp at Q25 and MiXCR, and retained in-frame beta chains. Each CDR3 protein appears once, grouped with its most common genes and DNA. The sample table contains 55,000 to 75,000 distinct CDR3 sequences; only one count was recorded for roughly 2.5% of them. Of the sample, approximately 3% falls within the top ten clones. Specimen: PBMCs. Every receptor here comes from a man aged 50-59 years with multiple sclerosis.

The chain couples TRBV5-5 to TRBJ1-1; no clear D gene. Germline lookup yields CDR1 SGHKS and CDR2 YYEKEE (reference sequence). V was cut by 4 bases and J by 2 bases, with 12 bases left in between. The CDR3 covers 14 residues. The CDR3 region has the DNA TGTGCCAGCAGCCACCGGGGTGGAAACACTGAAGCTTTCTTT. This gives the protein CASSHRGGNTEAFF.

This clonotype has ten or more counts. The CDR3 region has the DNA TGTGCCAGCAGTTTAACAGGGGCCGAGGATACGCAGTATTTT. It encodes CASSLTGAEDTQYF. The V gene is TRBV12-3 or TRBV12-4, the J gene TRBJ2-3; the match to TRBD1 covers 7 bases. Trimming cost V 2 bases and J 6 bases; bases outside gene matches: 5. This CDR3 has 14 residues.

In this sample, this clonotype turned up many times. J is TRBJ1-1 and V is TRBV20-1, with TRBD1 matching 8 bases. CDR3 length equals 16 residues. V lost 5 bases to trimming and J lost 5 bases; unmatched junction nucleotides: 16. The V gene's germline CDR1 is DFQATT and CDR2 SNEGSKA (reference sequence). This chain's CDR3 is CSARLGGRGLITEAFF. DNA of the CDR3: TGCAGTGCTCGGCTGGGGGGCAGGGGGCTAATAACTGAAGCTTTCTTT.

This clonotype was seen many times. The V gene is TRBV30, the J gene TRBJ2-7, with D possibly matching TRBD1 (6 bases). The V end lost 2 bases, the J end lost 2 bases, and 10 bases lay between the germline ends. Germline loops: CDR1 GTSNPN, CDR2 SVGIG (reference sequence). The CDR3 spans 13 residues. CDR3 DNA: TGTGCCTGGAGTTCCGGACAGCCCTACGAGCAGTACTTC. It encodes CAWSSGQPYEQYF.

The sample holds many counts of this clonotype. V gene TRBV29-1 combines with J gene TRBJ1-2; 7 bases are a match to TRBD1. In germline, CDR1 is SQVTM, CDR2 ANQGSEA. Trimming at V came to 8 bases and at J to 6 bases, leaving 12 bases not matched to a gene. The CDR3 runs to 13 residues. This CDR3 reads CSSQDRPGDGYTF. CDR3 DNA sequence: TGCAGCTCCCAGGACAGGCCCGGGGATGGCTACACCTTC.

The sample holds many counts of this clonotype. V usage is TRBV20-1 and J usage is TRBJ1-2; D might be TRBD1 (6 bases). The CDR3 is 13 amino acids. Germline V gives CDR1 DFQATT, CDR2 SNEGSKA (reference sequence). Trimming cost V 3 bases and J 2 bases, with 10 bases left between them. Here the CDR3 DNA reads TGCAGTGCTAGTGCGGGGGGCAACTATGGCTACACCTTC. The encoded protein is CSASAGGNYGYTF.

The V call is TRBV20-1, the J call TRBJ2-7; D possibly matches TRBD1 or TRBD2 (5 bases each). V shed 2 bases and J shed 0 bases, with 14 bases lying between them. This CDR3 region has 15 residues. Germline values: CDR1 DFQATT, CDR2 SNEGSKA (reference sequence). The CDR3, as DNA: TGCAGTGCTAGACTCGGGACGTATAGCTCCTACGAGCAGTACTTC. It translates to CSARLGTYSSYEQYF.